This T cell receptor beta chain is drawn from a study of OX40 agonist ivuxolimab in advanced cancers. Measured with immunoSEQ multiplex PCR; TCRdb has only the in-frame clones, and not every one. The table records around 130,000 clones, just under 95% of them present only once. The CDR3 contains 15 residues. Trimming took 3 bases from V and 3 from J; bases not matched to a gene: 4. Per the germline V gene, CDR1 is LGHNA and CDR2 is YNFKEQ. The TCR was taken from an adult with an advanced solid tumor such as melanoma, head and neck, liver or kidney cancer. Sequenced here: CD4+ or CD8+ T cells sorted from blood, sampled in a trial of the OX40 agonist ivuxolimab. The chain recombines TRBV4-2 with TRBJ1-3; TRBD1 agrees at 8 bases. In nucleotides, the CDR3 is TGTGCCAGCAGCCAGCTAGACAGGGGTGGAAACACCATATATTTT. As protein: CASSQLDRGGNTIYF.